What follows are 18 T cell receptor beta chains derived from one specimen sequenced in a study of T cell repertoires in cytomegalovirus infection. No antigens are known for them. Each CDR3 protein gets one entry after TCRdb re-called the reads with MiXCR. The sample shows about 78,000 distinct CDR3 sequences, around 40% of them seen only once. Specimen: CD8+ T cells from cultured PBMCs, collected from culture after CMV antigen stimulation. The receptors stem from a human donor in good health (CMV status not recorded). Some clones in this sample may be carry-over from other donors' samples.

This chain connects TRBV20-1 to TRBJ2-7; 7 bases fit TRBD2. The junction had 5 bases not matched to a gene; V was cut back by 0 bases and J by 0 bases. The CDR3 is 15 amino acids. Germline CDR1 is DFQATT and CDR2 is SNEGSKA (reference sequence). CDR3 DNA sequence: TGCAGTGCTAGAGAAGGGCTAGCGGACTCCTACGAGCAGTACTTC. Residues: CSAREGLADSYEQYF.

This clonotype was picked up a small number of times. The chain couples TRBV7-9 to TRBJ1-1, with D unclear. V was cut by 4 bases and J by 1 base, with 19 bases left in between. In germline, CDR1 is SEHNR, CDR2 FQNEAQ (reference sequence). The CDR3 contains 17 residues. The chain's CDR3 is CASSYSTRAGPNTEAFF. The DNA for the CDR3 is TGTGCCAGCAGCTACTCGACAAGGGCGGGTCCGAACACTGAAGCTTTCTTT. Full variable domain (remainder filled in from reference TRBV7-9 and TRBJ1-1): DTGVSQNPRHKITKRGQNVTFRCDPISEHNRLYWYRQTLGQGPEFLTYFQNEAQLEKSRLLSDRFSAERPKGSFSTLEIQRTEQGDSAMYLCASSYSTRAGPNTEAFFGQGTRLTVV.

This clonotype has only a few counts. V is TRBV20-1 and J is TRBJ2-4; 8 bases agree with TRBD1. Germline assignment: CDR1 DFQATT and CDR2 SNEGSKA (reference sequence). The CDR3 has 14 residues. V lost 6 bases to trimming and J lost 0 bases; unmatched junction nucleotides: 4. The CDR3 sequence: CSASDRVAKNIQYF. CDR3 nucleotide sequence: TGCAGTGCGTCGGACAGGGTAGCCAAAAACATTCAGTACTTC.

The chain combines TRBV4-1 with TRBJ1-5; unclear D gene. Trimming left V 6 bases short and J 5 bases short, with 17 bases between. Per the germline V gene, CDR1 is MGHRA and CDR2 is YSYEKL. The CDR3 is 15 residues long. CDR3: CASSPRGGKDQPQHF. The CDR3 DNA reads TGCGCCAGCAGTCCCCGGGGAGGGAAGGATCAGCCCCAGCATTTT.

In its sample, this clonotype was seen many times. V and J are TRBV7-2 and TRBJ2-2; no definite D call. In germline, CDR1 is SGHTA, CDR2 FQGNSA. V lost 2 bases and J lost 0, with 13 bases in between. The CDR3 runs to 17 residues. The CDR3 DNA follows: TGTGCCAGCAGCTTAATACGAGATCTCGCGAACACCGGGGAGCTGTTTTTT. Its translation is CASSLIRDLANTGELFF.

This chain links TRBV27 with TRBJ2-3; 8 bases agree with TRBD2. The CDR3 sequence is 11 residues long. The ends lost 7 bases at V and 8 bases at J; junction bases unmatched: 2. Germline assignment: CDR1 MNHEY and CDR2 SMNVEV (reference sequence). The CDR3 DNA reads as TGTGCCAGCATCCGGGAGGGTACGCAGTATTTT. It is translated as CASIREGTQYF.

J is TRBJ2-1 and V is TRBV6-5; D is perhaps TRBD1 (6 bases). Trimming cost V 4 bases and J 3 bases, with 7 bases left between them. CDR1 is MNHEY and CDR2 is SVGAGI in the germline V gene. The CDR3 totals 13 residues. The CDR3 DNA follows: TGTGCCAGCAGTTGGGACATCTACAATGAGCAGTTCTTC. Translating it yields CASSWDIYNEQFF.

The chain links TRBV2 to TRBJ2-1; a weak D match, TRBD1 (5 bases). V dropped 2 bases and J dropped 4 bases, with 15 bases sitting between them. This CDR3 region has 16 residues. Germline CDR1 reads SNHLY; CDR2 reads FYNNEI. The CDR3 region is CASSETVQEFYNEQFF. In nucleotides, the CDR3 is TGTGCCAGCAGTGAAACAGTACAGGAATTTTACAATGAGCAGTTCTTC.

The chain has TRBV11-2 and TRBJ2-1, with TRBD2 matching over 14 bases. Germline V gene data show CDR1 as SGHAT and CDR2 as FQNNGV. J gave up 7 bases and V 5 bases, and 7 bases lay outside the gene matches. This CDR3 spans 16 amino acids. CDR3 in DNA: TGTGCCAGCAGCCCATTTGGGACTAGCGGGGGAAATGAGCAGTTCTTC. Translating it yields CASSPFGTSGGNEQFF.

J is TRBJ1-5 and V is TRBV20-1, with unresolved D. The CDR3 is 13 amino acids. Trimming took off 7 bases at V and 2 bases at J, with 12 bases between the two ends. Germline CDR1 and CDR2: DFQATT and SNEGSKA (reference sequence). DNA of the CDR3: TGCAGTGTTCGCGCTTTGGGCAATCAGCCCCAGCATTTT. Its protein is CSVRALGNQPQHF.

This clonotype was picked up a small number of times. The chain has TRBV7-2 and TRBJ1-5, with D perhaps matching TRBD1 (6 bases). Trimming pared 2 bases from V and 0 bases from J, leaving 14 bases between. Germline CDR1 reads SGHTA; CDR2 reads FQGNSA. The CDR3 length is 17 residues. The CDR3 reads CASSLLIGGYSNQPQHF. In DNA form, the CDR3 reads TGTGCCAGCAGCTTACTGATCGGGGGCTATAGCAATCAGCCCCAGCATTTT.

There are a few counts of this clonotype. The rearrangement uses TRBV7-6 and TRBJ2-5; 13 bases line up with TRBD2. Germline V CDR1 and CDR2: SGHVS, FNYEAQ. Unmatched junction bases numbered 8, after V lost 5 bases and J lost 2 bases. This CDR3 contains 17 residues. This chain's CDR3 is CASSTRTSGGRQETQYF. The CDR3 region has the DNA TGTGCCAGCAGCACCCGGACTAGCGGGGGACGACAAGAGACCCAGTACTTC.

This chain connects TRBV6-5 to TRBJ1-1; 7 bases fit TRBD1. The CDR3 length is 16 residues. CDR1 MNHEY and CDR2 SVGAGI come from the germline V gene. J lost 4 bases, V lost 6 bases, and 14 bases had no gene match. The CDR3 region has the DNA TGTGCCAGCAGCCTAGACAGGGTAGGAGATGGCACTGAAGCTTTCTTT. Encoded protein: CASSLDRVGDGTEAFF.

The chain joins TRBV7-8 to TRBJ2-4; 9 nucleotides agree with TRBD1. This CDR3 spans 15 amino acids. With 5 bases clipped from V and 11 bases from J, the junction kept 13 bases outside the gene matches. Germline-derived CDR1 and CDR2 are SGHVS and FQNEAQ. The CDR3 sequence: CASSPGPGQGLVQYF. CDR3 coding DNA: TGTGCCAGCAGCCCCGGGCCGGGACAGGGTCTCGTTCAGTACTTC.

This clonotype was detected many times. The chain combines TRBV7-8 with TRBJ1-1, with 11 bases fitting TRBD1. The V gene end was trimmed by 1 base and the J gene end by 4 bases; junction bases not matched to a gene: 5. This CDR3 comprises 16 residues. Germline V gives CDR1 SGHVS, CDR2 FQNEAQ. CDR3 sequence reads: CASSLVFGTGGTEAFF. CDR3 nucleotide sequence: TGTGCCAGCAGCTTAGTATTCGGGACAGGGGGCACTGAAGCTTTCTTT. Drawing the rest from reference TRBV7-8 and TRBJ1-1, the complete variable domain is GAGVSQSPRYKVAKRGQDVALRCDPISGHVSLFWYQQALGQGPEFLTYFQNEAQLDKSGLPSDRFFAERPEGSVSTLKIQRTQQEDSAVYLCASSLVFGTGGTEAFFGQGTRLTVV.

V is TRBV28 and J is TRBJ1-5; D remains ambiguous. Germline CDR1 MDHEN, CDR2 SYDVKM. Trimming left V 8 bases short and J 7 bases short, with 21 bases between. This CDR3 is built from 15 residues. The CDR3 DNA reads as TGTGCCAGCCAGCGTTCCAGGCCTTCGGTCCAGCCCCAGCATTTT. This translates into CASQRSRPSVQPQHF.

A few counts support this clonotype. The chain is built from TRBV6-2 or TRBV6-3 and TRBJ2-3, with 12 bases identical to TRBD1. This CDR3 spans 17 amino acids. Germline values: CDR1 MNHEY, CDR2 SVGEGT. V gave up 6 bases and J gave up 2 bases; unmatched junction bases: 9. CDR3 loop: CASSPGQGAPNTDTQYF. The CDR3 DNA follows: TGTGCCAGCAGCCCGGGACAGGGGGCCCCTAACACAGATACGCAGTATTTT.

The chain is built from TRBV6-1 and TRBJ2-5; D could derive from TRBD1 or TRBD2 (5 bases each). The CDR3 has 17 amino acids. CDR1 and CDR2 from the germline V gene are MNHNS and SASEGT. The V end was cut by 7 bases, the J end by 5 bases, with 26 bases between. The DNA of the CDR3 is TGTGCCAGCACGTTTGGATGGGGGACGAGATTGGGGGAGACCCAGTACTTC. Its translation: CASTFGWGTRLGETQYF.